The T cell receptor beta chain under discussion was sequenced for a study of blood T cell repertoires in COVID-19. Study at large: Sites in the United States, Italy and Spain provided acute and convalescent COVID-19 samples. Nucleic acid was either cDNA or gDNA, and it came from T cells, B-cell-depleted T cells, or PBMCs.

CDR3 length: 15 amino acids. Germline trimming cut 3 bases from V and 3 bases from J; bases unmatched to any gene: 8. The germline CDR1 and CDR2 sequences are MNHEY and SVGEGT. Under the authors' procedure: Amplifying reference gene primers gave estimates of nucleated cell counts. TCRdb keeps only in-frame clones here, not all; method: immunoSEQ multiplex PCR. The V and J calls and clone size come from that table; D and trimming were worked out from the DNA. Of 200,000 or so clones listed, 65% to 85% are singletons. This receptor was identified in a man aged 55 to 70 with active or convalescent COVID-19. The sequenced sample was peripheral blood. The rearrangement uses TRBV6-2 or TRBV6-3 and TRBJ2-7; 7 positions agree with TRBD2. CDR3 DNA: TGTGCCAGCAGTTATTCCCGACTAGCTAACTACGAGCAGTACTTC. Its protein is CASSYSRLANYEQYF.